The clone carrying this T cell receptor beta chain was counted ten times or more. MiXCR, run by TCRdb on the 5' RACE reads, gives a single entry per CDR3 protein. The repertoire includes 100,000 to 150,000 distinct CDR3 sequences, roughly 10% of them detected once, and 4.1% sits in the top ten. The CDR3 has 14 residues. V lost 3 bases to trimming and J lost 5 bases, with 16 bases between them. From germline, CDR1 is DFQATT and CDR2 SNEGSKA (reference sequence). This sample is drawn from a study of CD8 T cells in ankylosing spondylitis. This TCR was sampled from a female donor with ankylosing spondylitis or in good health (not recorded which). The rearrangement links TRBV20-1 to TRBJ1-1; D ambiguous. Sequenced material: blood, either unsorted or a sorted T cell fraction (not recorded which). The DNA for the CDR3 is TGCAGTGCTAGGGGCGCGGGGAGAGAAACTGAAGCTTTCTTT. Its protein is CSARGAGRETEAFF.